This record looks at one TCR beta chain sequence and its context. Its antigen is unknown. This specimen belongs to a study of blood T cells in healthy people across ages. CDR3 length: 15 residues. The ends were cut back, 0 bases at V and 2 bases at J, with 10 bases in the middle. Per germline, CDR1 SGDLS and CDR2 YYNGEE. A second PCR, run for roughly 7 to 11 cycles, used a sample-barcoded 5' primer plus a J-beta primer mix. Every single cDNA molecule received a tag from a template-switch adaptor with 12 random nucleotides. Via MiXCR, TCRdb re-called the 5' RACE reads, giving one row per CDR3 protein. The sample shows 790,000 or so distinct CDR3 sequences, more than 55% of them seen only once. Findings and caveats of the study: Among T cells, TCR beta diversity per million cells dropped roughly linearly as age rose. Researchers deemed the diversity estimates from one million T cells underestimates.

The sequence derives from a man aged 35 to 55 in good health. The sequencing input was blood. The rearrangement joins TRBV9 to TRBJ2-3, with a possible D match to TRBD2 (5 bases). CDR3 residues: CASSVGASLTDTQYF. In DNA form, the CDR3 reads TGTGCCAGCAGCGTAGGGGCTAGCCTCACAGATACGCAGTATTTT.